This is a list of T cell receptor beta chains from one sample in a study of cytomegalovirus exposure and HLA in healthy donors. The assay was immunoSEQ multiplex PCR, and TCRdb's table has in-frame clones only and misses some. The top ten clones hold under 2.5% of a sample with 75,000 to 95,000 clones, around 85% of them seen once. The sequenced sample was PBMCs. The receptor source for this set is a man aged 18 to 35 in good health and CMV-seronegative. Both conserved end residues are part of each CDR3. Each record gives: CDR3 DNA, CDR3 protein, J gene, D gene, V gene, clone size. The D gene is left open where the match is weak. The size entry is marked missing in some rows and otherwise reads once, few, many or a size class.

CDR3 DNA: TGTGCCAGCGCCGGACAGGGCGCCTACAATGAGCAGTTCTTC
CDR3 protein: CASAGQGAYNEQFF
J gene: TRBJ2-1
D gene: TRBD1
V gene: TRBV27
clone size: -

CDR3 DNA: TGTGCCAGCAGTTTTCGCGGGACAGGATCAACTAATGAAAAACTGTTTTTT
CDR3 protein: CASSFRGTGSTNEKLFF
J gene: TRBJ1-4
D gene: TRBD1
V gene: TRBV28
clone size: once

CDR3 DNA: TGTGCCATCAGGGACATTACCGGGGAGCTGTTTTTT
CDR3 protein: CAIRDITGELFF
J gene: TRBJ2-2
D gene: -
V gene: TRBV10-3
clone size: -

CDR3 DNA: TGTGCCAGCAGTGACGTGGGGCGGAATGAGCAGTTCTTC
CDR3 protein: CASSDVGRNEQFF
J gene: TRBJ2-1
D gene: -
V gene: TRBV2
clone size: -

CDR3 DNA: TGTGCCAGCAGACACTTGCCGGACAGGGGACTCTCTGGGGCCAACGTCCTGACTTTC
CDR3 protein: CASRHLPDRGLSGANVLTF
J gene: TRBJ2-6
D gene: TRBD1
V gene: TRBV28
clone size: -

CDR3 DNA: TGCGCCAGCAGCTTGCCAGAACACAATGAGCAGTTCTTC
CDR3 protein: CASSLPEHNEQFF
J gene: TRBJ2-1
D gene: -
V gene: TRBV5-1
clone size: -

CDR3 DNA: TGTGCCACCAGCTCAGGGGCGCAGAAAGACTATGGCTACACCTTC
CDR3 protein: CATSSGAQKDYGYTF
J gene: TRBJ1-2
D gene: -
V gene: TRBV15
clone size: -

CDR3 DNA: TGTGCCAGCAGTTTAGGGTCGAGCCGGAGCAATGAGCAGTTCTTC
CDR3 protein: CASSLGSSRSNEQFF
J gene: TRBJ2-1
D gene: -
V gene: TRBV27
clone size: -

CDR3 DNA: TGTGCCACCAGCAGAGATACGACTAGCGGGGTTGCCAAAAACATTCAGTACTTC
CDR3 protein: CATSRDTTSGVAKNIQYF
J gene: TRBJ2-4
D gene: TRBD2
V gene: TRBV15
clone size: -

CDR3 DNA: TGTGCCAGCAGCTTCAACGGTAACACTGAAGCTTTCTTT
CDR3 protein: CASSFNGNTEAFF
J gene: TRBJ1-1
D gene: -
V gene: TRBV6-6
clone size: -

CDR3 DNA: TGTGCCAGCAGTTACCCAGGGGACGGGCGGGTCGAGCAGTACTTC
CDR3 protein: CASSYPGDGRVEQYF
J gene: TRBJ2-7
D gene: -
V gene: TRBV6-5
clone size: -

CDR3 DNA: TGCAGCGTTGTTCTTGGACTCTCCCTTAAGAGCGAGCAGTACTTC
CDR3 protein: CSVVLGLSLKSEQYF
J gene: TRBJ2-7
D gene: -
V gene: TRBV29-1
clone size: -

CDR3 DNA: TGCGCCAGCAGCCAAGAGCCGGGACTAGTTTCCTACGAGCAGTACTTC
CDR3 protein: CASSQEPGLVSYEQYF
J gene: TRBJ2-7
D gene: TRBD2
V gene: TRBV4-1
clone size: -